The clone carrying this T cell receptor (beta chain) has a handful of counts. Its cognate antigen is unknown. This specimen belongs to a study of early T cells in non-severe SARS-CoV-2 infection. Study-level background: Bulk RNA from unsorted whole blood was sequenced; chains were unpaired. Study-wide points: The matching step, a VDJdb search, favored anti-spike CD8 responses and missed private and CD4 specificities.

The CDR3 has 14 amino acids. In germline, CDR1 is DFQATT, CDR2 SNEGSKA (reference sequence). The V and J ends lost 4 bases and 8 bases, in that order; junction bases with no gene match: 7. Researchers tagged individual cDNA molecules with unique molecular identifiers. Each CDR3 protein gets one entry after TCRdb re-called the 5' RACE reads with MiXCR. The table has some 80,000 distinct CDR3 sequences, 9% to 15% seen once; the top ten hold 15%. The J gene is TRBJ2-1, the V gene TRBV20-1; 11 bases are a match to TRBD1. The origin of this receptor is an adult who was a healthcare worker with PCR-confirmed SARS-CoV-2 infection or an uninfected control (not recorded which). The donor label of this sample is uncertain. Specimen: whole blood, collected at baseline. The chain's CDR3 is CSAIGQGASYEQFF. CDR3 nucleotide sequence: TGCAGTGCTATCGGACAGGGGGCGTCTTATGAGCAGTTCTTC.